This T cell receptor (beta chain) was profiled in a study of human T cells and chemical hapten exposure. Time point given: patch test 3, about 24 weeks after DPC sensitization. Treatment in this sample: therapeutic diphenylcyclopropenone sensitization with weekly scalp DPC. V was clipped by 5 bases and J by 2 bases; unmatched bases: 5. This CDR3 comprises 15 residues. This clonotype was seen a few times. As yet, its antigen is unknown. Whole-study results and caveats: In comparison with controls, expanded TCRs gave rise to a significantly larger number of large CDR3 similarity clusters.

The library tagged each cDNA molecule with unique molecular identifiers. One entry per CDR3 protein, called by TCRdb with MiXCR from the RACE reads. Counted here are 190,000 or so distinct CDR3 sequences, about 25% occurring once; the ten biggest clones make up under 2.5%. This TCR was sampled from a woman aged 40 to 50 with alopecia areata. Some clones in this sample may be carry-over from other donors' samples. The V gene is TRBV12-3 or TRBV12-4, the J gene TRBJ2-1, with TRBD2 matching over 8 bases. Sample: whole blood, taken in connection with sensitization to the hapten diphenylcyclopropenone (DPC). CDR3 region: CASSETSVTYNEQFF. CDR3 nucleotide sequence: TGTGCCAGCAGTGAGACTAGCGTGACCTACAATGAGCAGTTCTTC.